This T cell receptor beta chain emerged from a study of blood T cell repertoires in COVID-19. Between the trimmed V and J ends, which lost 4 bases and 1 base, there was a span of 19 bases. The CDR3 is made up of 17 amino acids. Germline values: CDR1 SGHRS, CDR2 YFSETQ. Generated by immunoSEQ multiplex PCR, the TCRdb table keeps only in-frame clones and is missing some. The data show fewer than 150,000 clones, with 75% to 90% seen just once and 4.3% held by the top ten. The sequencing sample was made of peripheral blood. This clonotype originated in a human donor in a cohort sampled during active COVID-19. The rearrangement links TRBV5-1 to TRBJ2-3; tentative D call: TRBD1 (7 bases). CDR3 DNA: TGCGCCAGCAGCCCGATGGCAGGGGGGATCGGCACAGATACGCAGTATTTT. Protein product: CASSPMAGGIGTDTQYF.